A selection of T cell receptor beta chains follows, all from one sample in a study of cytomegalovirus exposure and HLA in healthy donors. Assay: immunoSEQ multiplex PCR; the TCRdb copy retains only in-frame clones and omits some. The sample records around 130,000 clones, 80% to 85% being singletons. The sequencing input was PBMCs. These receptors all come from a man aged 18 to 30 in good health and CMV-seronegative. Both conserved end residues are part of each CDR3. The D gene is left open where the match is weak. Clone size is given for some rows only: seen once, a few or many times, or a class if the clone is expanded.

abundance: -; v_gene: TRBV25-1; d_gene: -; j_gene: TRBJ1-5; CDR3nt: TGTGCCAGCAGTACACAGGGAACCAGTCAGCCCCAGCATTTT; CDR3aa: CASSTQGTSQPQHF
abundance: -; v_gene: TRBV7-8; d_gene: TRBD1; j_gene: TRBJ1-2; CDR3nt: TGTGCCAGCAGCACCCTTGACAGGGGGGACTATGGCTACACCTTC; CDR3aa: CASSTLDRGDYGYTF
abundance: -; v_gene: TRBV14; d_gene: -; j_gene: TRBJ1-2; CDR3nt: TGTGCCAGCAGCCAAGAAAGGACGGCGGGTTATGGCTACACCTTC; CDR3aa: CASSQERTAGYGYTF
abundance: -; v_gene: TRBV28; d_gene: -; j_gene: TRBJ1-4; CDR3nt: TGTGCCAGCAGTTTATACAGGGTTAATGAAAAACTGTTTTTT; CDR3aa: CASSLYRVNEKLFF
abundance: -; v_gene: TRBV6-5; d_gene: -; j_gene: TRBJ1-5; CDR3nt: TGTGCCAGCGGTCCCCGGTTGCGCAATCAGCCCCAGCATTTT; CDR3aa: CASGPRLRNQPQHF
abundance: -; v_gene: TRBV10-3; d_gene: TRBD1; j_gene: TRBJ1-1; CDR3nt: TGTGCCATCAGTGAGTCGTCAGGGGGAAGTACTGAAGCTTTCTTT; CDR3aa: CAISESSGGSTEAFF
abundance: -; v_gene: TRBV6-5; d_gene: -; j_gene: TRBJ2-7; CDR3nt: TGTGCCAGCAGTTCTCCCCAAACGGGCGAGCAGTACTTC; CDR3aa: CASSSPQTGEQYF
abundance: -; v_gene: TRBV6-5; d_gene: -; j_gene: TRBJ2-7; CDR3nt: TGTGCCAGCAGCCCTCAGGGTGTATTTTACGAGCAGTACTTC; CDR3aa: CASSPQGVFYEQYF
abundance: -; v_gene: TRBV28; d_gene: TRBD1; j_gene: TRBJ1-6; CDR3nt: TGTGCCAGCAGGCCAGAGGGGGCTAGAAATTCACCCCTCCACTTT; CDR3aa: CASRPEGARNSPLHF
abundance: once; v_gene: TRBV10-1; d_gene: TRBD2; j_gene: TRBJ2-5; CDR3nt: TGCGCCAGCAGCCCCGGGGGGGCGGAGACCCAGTACTTC; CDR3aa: CASSPGGAETQYF
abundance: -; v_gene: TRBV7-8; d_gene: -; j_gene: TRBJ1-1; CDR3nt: TGTGCCAGCAGCTTGGGGGGGAGGGACACTGAAGCTTTCTTT; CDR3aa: CASSLGGRDTEAFF
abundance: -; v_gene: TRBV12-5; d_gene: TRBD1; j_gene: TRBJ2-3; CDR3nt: TGTGCTAGTGGTGGACAGGGCTACACAGATACGCAGTATTTT; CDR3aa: CASGGQGYTDTQYF
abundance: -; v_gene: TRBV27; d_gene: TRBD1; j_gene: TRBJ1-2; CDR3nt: TGTGCCAGCAGTATAAAGACAGGGGCGTATGGCTACACCTTC; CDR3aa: CASSIKTGAYGYTF
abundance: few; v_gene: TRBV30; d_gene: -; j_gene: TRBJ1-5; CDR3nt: TGTGCCTGGAGCAATACCGACAAGTCTAGCAATCAGCCCCAGCATTTT; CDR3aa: CAWSNTDKSSNQPQHF
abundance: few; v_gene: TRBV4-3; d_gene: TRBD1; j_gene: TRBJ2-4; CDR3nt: TGCGCCAGCAGCCAAGATATGGCGACAGGGGCGTATCAGTACTTC; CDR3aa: CASSQDMATGAYQYF
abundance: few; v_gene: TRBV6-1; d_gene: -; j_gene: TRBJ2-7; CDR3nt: TGTGCCAGCAGTGAAGAACAGGCGGCCTCCTACGAGCAGTACTTC; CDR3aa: CASSEEQAASYEQYF
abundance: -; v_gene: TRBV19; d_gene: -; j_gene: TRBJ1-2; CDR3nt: TGTGCCAGTAGTATTGGGACACCCAACTATGGCTACACCTTC; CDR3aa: CASSIGTPNYGYTF
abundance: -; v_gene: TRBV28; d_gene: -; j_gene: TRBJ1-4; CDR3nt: TGTGCCAGCATCTTCCGGTGGGGAGGGGAACTGTTTTTT; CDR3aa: CASIFRWGGELFF
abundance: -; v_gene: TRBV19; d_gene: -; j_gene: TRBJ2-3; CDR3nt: TGTGCCAGTAGTATAGATCAGGATACGCAGTATTTT; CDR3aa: CASSIDQDTQYF
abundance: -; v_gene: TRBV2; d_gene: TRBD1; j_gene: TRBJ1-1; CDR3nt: TGTGCCAGGACGTACAGGGGCGCTTTCTTT; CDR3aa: CARTYRGAFF
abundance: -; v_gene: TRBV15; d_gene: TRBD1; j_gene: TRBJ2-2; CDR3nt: TGTGCCACCAGCTATGAGACAGGGGCCACCGGGGAGCTGTTTTTT; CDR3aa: CATSYETGATGELFF
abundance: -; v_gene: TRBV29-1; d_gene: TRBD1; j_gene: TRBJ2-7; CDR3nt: TGCAGCGCCATGGACAGGACAAGCTACGAGCAGTACTTC; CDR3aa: CSAMDRTSYEQYF
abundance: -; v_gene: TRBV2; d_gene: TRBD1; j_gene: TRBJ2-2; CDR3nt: TGTGCCAGCAGTGAAGCTAAGGGGAACAGGGGGGACACCGGGGAGCTGTTTTTT; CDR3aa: CASSEAKGNRGDTGELFF
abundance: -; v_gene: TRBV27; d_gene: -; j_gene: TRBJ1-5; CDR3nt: TGTGCCAGCAGTTTTTTGGTAGGCAATCAGCCCCAGCATTTT; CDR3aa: CASSFLVGNQPQHF
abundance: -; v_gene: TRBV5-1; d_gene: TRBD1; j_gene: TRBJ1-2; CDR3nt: TGCGCCAGCACCCATTCGGGACAGGGCCCTAATGGCTACACCTTC; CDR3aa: CASTHSGQGPNGYTF
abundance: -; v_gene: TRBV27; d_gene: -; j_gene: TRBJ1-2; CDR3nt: TGTGCCAGCACCGACACGCCTAACTATGGCTACACCTTC; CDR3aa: CASTDTPNYGYTF
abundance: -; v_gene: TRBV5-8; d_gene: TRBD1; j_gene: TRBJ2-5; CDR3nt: TGTGCCAGCAGCTACAGGGGTTTGGCCCAAGAGACCCAGTACTTC; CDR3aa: CASSYRGLAQETQYF
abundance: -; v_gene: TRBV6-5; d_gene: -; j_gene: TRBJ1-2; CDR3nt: TGTGCCAGCAGACGCTTAAACAGCTATGGCTACACCTTC; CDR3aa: CASRRLNSYGYTF
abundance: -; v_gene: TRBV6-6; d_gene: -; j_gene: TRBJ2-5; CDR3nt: TGTGCCAGCAGGGCGGGGGAGACCCAGTACTTC; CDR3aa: CASRAGETQYF
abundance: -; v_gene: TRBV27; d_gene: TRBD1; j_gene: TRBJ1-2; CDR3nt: TGTGCCACCGGAGACTACCGGGACAGAAGTCGTGAGGGCTACACCTTC; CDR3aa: CATGDYRDRSREGYTF
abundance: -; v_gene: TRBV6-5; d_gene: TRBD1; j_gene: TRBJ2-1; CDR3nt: TGTGCCAGCAGTTCCCTACAGGGGAGCTCCTACAATGAGCAGTTCTTC; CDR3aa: CASSSLQGSSYNEQFF
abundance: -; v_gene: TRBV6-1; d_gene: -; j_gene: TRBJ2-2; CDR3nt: TGTGCCAGCAAGGCGACAGCGAACACCGGGGAGCTGTTTTTT; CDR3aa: CASKATANTGELFF
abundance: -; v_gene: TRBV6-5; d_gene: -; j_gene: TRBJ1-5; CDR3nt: TGTGCCAGCAGTTACGGGCAGGGGCGTAATCAGCCCCAGCATTTT; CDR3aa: CASSYGQGRNQPQHF
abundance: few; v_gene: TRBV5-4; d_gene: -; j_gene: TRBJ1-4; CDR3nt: TGTGCCAGCAGCACTCCTAATGAAAAACTGTTTTTT; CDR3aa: CASSTPNEKLFF
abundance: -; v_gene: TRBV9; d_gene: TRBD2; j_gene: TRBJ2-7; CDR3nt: TGTGCCAGCAGCGTAGCCAGCGGGGGGGCCAAGGGCGAGCAGTACTTC; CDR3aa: CASSVASGGAKGEQYF
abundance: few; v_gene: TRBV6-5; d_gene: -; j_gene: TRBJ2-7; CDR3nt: TGTGCCAGCAGTCGAGATCCCGGGTCATACGAGCAGTACTTC; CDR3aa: CASSRDPGSYEQYF
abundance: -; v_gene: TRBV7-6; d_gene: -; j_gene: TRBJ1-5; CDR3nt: TGTGCCAGCAGCCCCATATCAGGAAGCAATCAGCCCCAGCATTTT; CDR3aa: CASSPISGSNQPQHF
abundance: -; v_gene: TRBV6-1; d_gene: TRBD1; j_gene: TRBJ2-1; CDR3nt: TGTGCCAGCGGCCGGGACAGGGTTTTGAATGAGCAGTTCTTC; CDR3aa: CASGRDRVLNEQFF
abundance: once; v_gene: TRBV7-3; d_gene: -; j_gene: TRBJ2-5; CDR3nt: TGTGCCAGCAGCCCAACAGGGTCCGGGGAGACCCAGTACTTC; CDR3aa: CASSPTGSGETQYF
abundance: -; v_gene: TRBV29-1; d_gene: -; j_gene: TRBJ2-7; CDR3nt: TGCAGCGTTGAAGTCGGTGCAGGGTACAGCTCCTACGAGCAGTACTTC; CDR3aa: CSVEVGAGYSSYEQYF
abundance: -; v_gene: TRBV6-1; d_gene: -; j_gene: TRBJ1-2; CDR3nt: TGTGCCAGCAGTGAAGACAGGAGGGGTGGCTACACCTTC; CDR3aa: CASSEDRRGGYTF
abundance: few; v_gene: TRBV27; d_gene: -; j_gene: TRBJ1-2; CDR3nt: TGTGCCAGCAGAGACGTACTATCGAATGAGAATGGCTACACCTTC; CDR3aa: CASRDVLSNENGYTF
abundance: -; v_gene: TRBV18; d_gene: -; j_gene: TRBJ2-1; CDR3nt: TGTGCCAGCTCACCCCAGGGGAAAGGGCAGTTCTTC; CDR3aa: CASSPQGKGQFF
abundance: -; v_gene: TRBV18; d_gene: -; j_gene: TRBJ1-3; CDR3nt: TGTGCCAGCTCACCCCCTGACACCTCTGGAAACACCATATATTTT; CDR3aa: CASSPPDTSGNTIYF
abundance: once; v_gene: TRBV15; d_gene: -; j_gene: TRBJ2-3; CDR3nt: TGTGCCACCAGCAGAGTTCGGACTGGATTGGCAGATACGCAGTATTTT; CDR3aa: CATSRVRTGLADTQYF
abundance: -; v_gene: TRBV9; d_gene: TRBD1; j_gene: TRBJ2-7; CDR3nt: TGTGCCAGCAGCGTAGAGGGGCCAGGGGGCTACGAGCAGTACTTC; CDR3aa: CASSVEGPGGYEQYF
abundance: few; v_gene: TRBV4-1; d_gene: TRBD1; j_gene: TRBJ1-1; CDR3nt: TGCGCCAGCAGCCGATCGACAGGGAGTTTAACTGAAGCTTTCTTT; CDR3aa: CASSRSTGSLTEAFF
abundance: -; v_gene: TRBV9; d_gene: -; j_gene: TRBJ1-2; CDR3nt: TGTGCCAGCAGCGTAGGAGACAGGTCCTATGGCTACACCTTC; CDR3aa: CASSVGDRSYGYTF
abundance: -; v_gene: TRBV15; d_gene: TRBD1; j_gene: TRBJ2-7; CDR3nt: TGTGCCACCAGCACCTTCCACCAGGGGGCTTTCTACGAGCAGTACTTC; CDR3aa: CATSTFHQGAFYEQYF
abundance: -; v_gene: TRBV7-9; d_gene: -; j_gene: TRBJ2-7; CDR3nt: TGTGCCAGCACCACGGGGGGCGCGGTCAACGAGCAGTACTTC; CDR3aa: CASTTGGAVNEQYF
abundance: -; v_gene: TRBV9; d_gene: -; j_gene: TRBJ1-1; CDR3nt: TGTGCCAGCAGCGTTGGAAGCGGGGGGGCTCTGAACACTGAAGCTTTCTTT; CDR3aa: CASSVGSGGALNTEAFF
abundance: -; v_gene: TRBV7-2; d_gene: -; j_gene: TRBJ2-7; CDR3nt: TGTGCCAGCAGCACCAGGGCGTCTCCGGCCTACGAGCAGTACTTC; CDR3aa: CASSTRASPAYEQYF
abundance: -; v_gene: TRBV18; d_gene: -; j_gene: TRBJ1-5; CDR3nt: TGTGCCAGCTCACCACCGTATAGCAATCAGCCCCAGCATTTT; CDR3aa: CASSPPYSNQPQHF